Detailed here is one T cell receptor beta chain. Its antigen is unidentified. This sample is drawn from a study of cytomegalovirus exposure and HLA in healthy donors. Study findings and constraints: As a later analysis showed, a missense DCLRE1C variant was linked to trimming of TCR beta V- and J-genes. Indistinguishability led to the exclusion of some V segments, TRBV6-2 and TRBV6-3 included. Productive rates of about 90% or about 30% were seen for most TCR beta V segments in an earlier analysis.

PCR involved 60 Vbeta and 13 Jbeta primers. Only in-frame clones appear in the TCRdb table, and some are missing; sequencing was by immunoSEQ multiplex PCR. Among some 220,000 clones listed, approximately 84% were seen once. Germline V gene sequence: CDR1 LNHDA, CDR2 SQIVND (reference sequence). V trimming: 7 bases; J trimming: 6 bases; junction bases outside the gene matches: 6. The CDR3 loop spans 13 amino acids. The clonotype comes from a woman aged 40 to 55 in good health and CMV-seronegative. The chain carries TRBV19 and TRBJ2-1, with 7 positions matching TRBD1. The sequenced sample was PBMCs. Written as DNA, the CDR3 is TGTGCCAGTACTAGACAGGGCCCCAATGAGCAGTTCTTC. It yields the protein CASTRQGPNEQFF.